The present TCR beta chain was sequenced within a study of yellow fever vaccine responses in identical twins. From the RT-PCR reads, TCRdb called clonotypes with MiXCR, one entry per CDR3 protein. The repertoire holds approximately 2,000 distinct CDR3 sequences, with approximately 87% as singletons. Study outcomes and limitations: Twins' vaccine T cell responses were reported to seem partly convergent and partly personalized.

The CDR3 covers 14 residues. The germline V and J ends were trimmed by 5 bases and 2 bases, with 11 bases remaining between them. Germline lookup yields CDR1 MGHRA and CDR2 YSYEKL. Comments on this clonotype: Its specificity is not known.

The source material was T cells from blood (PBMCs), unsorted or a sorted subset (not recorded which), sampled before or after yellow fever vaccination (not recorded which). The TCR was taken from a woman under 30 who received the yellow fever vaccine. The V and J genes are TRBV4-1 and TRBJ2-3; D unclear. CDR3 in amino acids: CASSYRANTDTQYF. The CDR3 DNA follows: TGCGCCAGCAGCTACCGGGCCAACACAGATACGCAGTATTTT.